What follows is one T cell receptor (beta chain) and its context. Antigen unknown. Healthy bone marrow donors made up the cohort. The data were obtained in a study of cytomegalovirus exposure and HLA in healthy donors. Study results and caveats: About 87% or about 30% of the time was how often most TCR beta V segments were productive, according to an earlier analysis. Researchers reported that three CMV-associated chains were confirmed in vitro as CMV antigen-specific. It emerged from a later analysis that several of the most significant clusters appeared to be linked to common viral pathogens.

Trimming at V came to 0 bases and at J to 6 bases, leaving 4 bases not matched to a gene. The V gene's germline CDR1 is SGDLS and CDR2 YYNGEE. The CDR3 consists of 16 residues. The PCR contained 60 Vbeta and 13 Jbeta primers. Assay: immunoSEQ multiplex PCR; the TCRdb copy retains only in-frame clones and omits some. The sample carries some 150,000 clones, about 76% recorded once. The rearrangement links TRBV9 to TRBJ2-1, with 12 bases identical to TRBD1. This TCR was recovered from a male donor in good health and CMV-seronegative. The sample taken for sequencing was PBMCs. CDR3 loop: CASSVVWDRGRNEQFF. The CDR3 bases are TGTGCCAGCAGCGTAGTCTGGGACAGGGGGCGCAATGAGCAGTTCTTC.